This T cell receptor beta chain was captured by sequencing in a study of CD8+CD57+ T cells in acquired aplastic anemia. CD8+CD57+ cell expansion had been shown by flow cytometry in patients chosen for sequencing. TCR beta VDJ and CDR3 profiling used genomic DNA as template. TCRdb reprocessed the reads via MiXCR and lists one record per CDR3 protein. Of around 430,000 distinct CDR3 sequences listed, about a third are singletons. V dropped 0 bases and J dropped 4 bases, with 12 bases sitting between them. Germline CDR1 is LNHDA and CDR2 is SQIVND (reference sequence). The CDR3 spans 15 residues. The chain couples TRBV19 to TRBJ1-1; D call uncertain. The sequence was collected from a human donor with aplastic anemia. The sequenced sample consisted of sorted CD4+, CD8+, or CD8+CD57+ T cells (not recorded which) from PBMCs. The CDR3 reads CASSIDRGASTEAFF. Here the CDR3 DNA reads TGTGCCAGTAGTATAGATCGCGGCGCCTCCACTGAAGCTTTCTTT. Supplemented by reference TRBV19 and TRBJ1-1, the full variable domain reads DGGITQSPKYLFRKEGQNVTLSCEQNLNHDAMYWYRQDPGQGLRLIYYSQIVNDFQKGDIAEGYSVSREKKESFPLTVTSAQKNPTAFYLCASSIDRGASTEAFFGQGTRLTVV.